The next 18 T cell receptor beta chains were all read from a single sample in a study of CD4+ T cells in melanoma. Clones were read by immunoSEQ multiplex PCR, and TCRdb kept only the in-frame ones, dropping some. The sample holds about 54,000 clones, 60% to 80% seen once. The sequenced sample consisted of tumor tissue. These TCRs come from a human donor with melanoma.

This chain links TRBV6-1 with TRBJ1-3, with D tentatively TRBD1 (6 bases). Trimming removed 2 bases from V and 3 bases from J, with 11 bases in between. CDR3 size: 15 residues. CDR1 MNHNS and CDR2 SASEGT come from the germline V gene. The DNA for the CDR3 is TGTGCCAGCAGTGAATCAACAGGGTATGGAAACACCATATATTTT. Encoded protein: CASSESTGYGNTIYF.

The chain uses TRBV28 and TRBJ1-2; D gene uncertain. CDR3 length equals 13 residues. CDR1 and CDR2 (germline): MDHEN, SYDVKM. V was trimmed by 2 bases and J by 2 bases, leaving 6 bases between them. CDR3 DNA sequence: TGTGCCAGCAGTTTAGGCATCAACTATGGCTACACCTTC. Its protein product is CASSLGINYGYTF.

The J gene is TRBJ1-3, the V gene TRBV19, with 8 bases lining up with TRBD1. CDR3 length: 15 amino acids. J lost 4 bases, V lost 7 bases, and 9 bases had no gene match. CDR1 is LNHDA and CDR2 is SQIVND in the germline V gene (reference sequence). The CDR3 region has the DNA TGTGCCAGTATCTCGGACAGGGTGGGAGGAAACACCATATATTTT. It specifies CASISDRVGGNTIYF. Variable domain in full (rest from reference TRBV19 and TRBJ1-3): DGGITQSPKYLFRKEGQNVTLSCEQNLNHDAMYWYRQDPGQGLRLIYYSQIVNDFQKGDIAEGYSVSREKKESFPLTVTSAQKNPTAFYLCASISDRVGGNTIYFGEGSWLTVV.

Only a few counts were recorded for this clone. V usage is TRBV9 and J usage is TRBJ2-7; no clear D. Germline CDR1 SGDLS, CDR2 YYNGEE. The CDR3 extends over 12 amino acids. Trimming removed 3 bases from V and 1 base from J, with 5 bases in between. The CDR3 protein is CASSGNSYEQYF. The CDR3 DNA reads as TGTGCCAGCAGCGGAAATTCCTACGAGCAGTACTTC.

This clone was seen repeatedly, ten times or more. The chain carries TRBV14 and TRBJ1-1; the D gene is possibly TRBD1 (6 bases). V lost 0 bases, J lost 2 bases, and 10 bases lay in between. Germline V gives CDR1 SGHDN, CDR2 FVKESK. CDR3 size: 15 residues. CDR3 region: CASSQEGGGNTEAFF. CDR3 bases: TGTGCCAGCAGCCAAGAAGGGGGGGGCAACACTGAAGCTTTCTTT.

The rearrangement uses TRBV10-3 and TRBJ1-2, with TRBD1 matching 9 bases. V was pared by 3 bases and J by 5 bases, with 7 bases of the junction left unmatched. CDR1 and CDR2 from the germline V gene are ENHRY and SYGVKD. The CDR3 runs to 15 residues. CDR3 protein: CAISDPTGQGYGYTF. The CDR3 DNA is TGTGCCATCAGTGACCCAACTGGACAGGGGTATGGCTACACCTTC.

The gene calls are TRBV27 and TRBJ2-2; D unclear. CDR3 length: 14 amino acids. Trimming pared 2 bases from V and 1 base from J, leaving 5 bases between. Germline-derived CDR1 and CDR2 are MNHEY and SMNVEV (reference sequence). CDR3 region: CASSLGQNTGELFF. The CDR3, as DNA: TGTGCCAGCAGTTTAGGGCAGAACACCGGGGAGCTGTTTTTT.

The V gene is TRBV6-4, the J gene TRBJ1-4, with 12 bases lining up with TRBD1. The germline V gene encodes CDR1 MRHNA and CDR2 SNTAGT. This CDR3 has 16 amino acids. Trimming took 5 bases from V and 8 from J; bases not matched to a gene: 9. CDR3 DNA: TGTGCCAGCAGTCCCGGGACAGGGGGCGCAGAGGAAAAACTGTTTTTT. Translating gives CASSPGTGGAEEKLFF.

The chain carries TRBV2 and TRBJ2-7; possible D gene TRBD1, 5 bases. CDR3 size: 14 residues. The germline V and J ends were trimmed by 1 base and 0 bases, with 7 bases remaining between them. The V gene's germline CDR1 is SNHLY and CDR2 FYNNEI. In DNA, the CDR3 is TGTGCCAGCAGTGAAGGGACACCCTCCTACGAGCAGTACTTC. Protein product: CASSEGTPSYEQYF.

This chain's CDR3 is CASSATGLADSYEQYF. The DNA of the CDR3 is TGTGCCAGCAGCGCGACGGGACTAGCGGACTCCTACGAGCAGTACTTC. The V and J genes are TRBV21-1 and TRBJ2-7; TRBD2 is the table's D call and was not checked against the DNA. TRBV21-1 is a known pseudogene. The CDR3 is 16 amino acids.

This clone was seen ten or more times. V is TRBV4-1 and J is TRBJ1-5; a possible D gene is TRBD1 (5 bases). CDR1 and CDR2 from the germline V gene are MGHRA and YSYEKL. CDR3 size: 16 residues. V was trimmed by 0 bases and J by 8 bases, leaving 17 bases between them. In nucleotides, the CDR3 is TGCGCCAGCAGCCAAGAACAAGGGGCGGTGGGAAAGCCCCAGCATTTT. This codes for CASSQEQGAVGKPQHF.

This clone came up once. The rearrangement joins TRBV9 to TRBJ2-1, with 10 bases identical to TRBD1. Looked up from germline, CDR1 is SGDLS and CDR2 is YYNGEE. The CDR3 spans 15 residues. Germline trimming cut 3 bases from V and 3 bases from J; bases unmatched to any gene: 3. The CDR3 spells CASSEGTGDYNEQFF. In nucleotides, the CDR3 is TGTGCCAGCAGCGAGGGGACAGGGGACTACAATGAGCAGTTCTTC.

This sequence joins TRBV7-8 and TRBJ2-5; D ambiguous. This CDR3 has 13 amino acids. From germline, CDR1 is SGHVS and CDR2 FQNEAQ. Trimming pared 3 bases from V and 2 bases from J, leaving 7 bases between. The CDR3 is CASSLRWQETQYF. The CDR3 region has the DNA TGTGCCAGCAGCTTGAGGTGGCAAGAGACCCAGTACTTC.

The chain employs TRBV5-4 and TRBJ1-1; a weak D match, TRBD1 (6 bases). In germline, CDR1 is SGHNT, CDR2 YYREEE (reference sequence). The germline V and J ends were trimmed by 6 bases and 8 bases, with 14 bases remaining between them. The CDR3 is 12 amino acids. As DNA, the CDR3 is TGTGCCAGCAAAGGGGGGGGGTCGGAAGCTTTCTTT. As protein: CASKGGGSEAFF.

V and J are TRBV6-1 and TRBJ2-7; D remains ambiguous. There are 10 residues in the CDR3. V lost 6 bases and J 4 bases, leaving 4 bases between the germline ends. Germline V gives CDR1 MNHNS, CDR2 SASEGT. CDR3 loop: CASSEYEQYF. The DNA of the CDR3 is TGTGCCAGCAGCGAGTACGAGCAGTACTTC.

This clone has at least ten counts. The chain joins TRBV6-5 to TRBJ2-7; 7 nucleotides line up with TRBD2. The CDR3 length is 12 residues. Unmatched junction bases numbered 4, after V lost 2 bases and J lost 9 bases. From germline, CDR1 is MNHEY and CDR2 SVGAGI. For the CDR3, the DNA is TGTGCCAGCAGTTACGACGGGACTATGCAGTACTTC. Its protein product is CASSYDGTMQYF.

This chain joins TRBV7-2 and TRBJ1-4; TRBD1 agrees at 9 bases. Trimming removed 5 bases from V and 0 bases from J; junction bases left unmatched: 4. Germline assignment: CDR1 SGHTA and CDR2 FQGNSA. The CDR3 has 16 residues. For the CDR3, the DNA is TGTGCCAGCAGCCAACGACAGGGGGCAACTAATGAAAAACTGTTTTTT. It is translated as CASSQRQGATNEKLFF.

The rearrangement uses TRBV7-9 and TRBJ2-1, with 8 positions matching TRBD2. CDR3 size: 15 residues. After removal of 1 base from V and 7 bases from J, the junction contained 6 bases not matched to a gene. In germline, CDR1 is SEHNR, CDR2 FQNEAQ (reference sequence). This chain's CDR3 is CASSLVLAGLNEQFF. CDR3 nucleotides: TGTGCCAGCAGCTTAGTTCTAGCGGGCCTAAATGAGCAGTTCTTC.